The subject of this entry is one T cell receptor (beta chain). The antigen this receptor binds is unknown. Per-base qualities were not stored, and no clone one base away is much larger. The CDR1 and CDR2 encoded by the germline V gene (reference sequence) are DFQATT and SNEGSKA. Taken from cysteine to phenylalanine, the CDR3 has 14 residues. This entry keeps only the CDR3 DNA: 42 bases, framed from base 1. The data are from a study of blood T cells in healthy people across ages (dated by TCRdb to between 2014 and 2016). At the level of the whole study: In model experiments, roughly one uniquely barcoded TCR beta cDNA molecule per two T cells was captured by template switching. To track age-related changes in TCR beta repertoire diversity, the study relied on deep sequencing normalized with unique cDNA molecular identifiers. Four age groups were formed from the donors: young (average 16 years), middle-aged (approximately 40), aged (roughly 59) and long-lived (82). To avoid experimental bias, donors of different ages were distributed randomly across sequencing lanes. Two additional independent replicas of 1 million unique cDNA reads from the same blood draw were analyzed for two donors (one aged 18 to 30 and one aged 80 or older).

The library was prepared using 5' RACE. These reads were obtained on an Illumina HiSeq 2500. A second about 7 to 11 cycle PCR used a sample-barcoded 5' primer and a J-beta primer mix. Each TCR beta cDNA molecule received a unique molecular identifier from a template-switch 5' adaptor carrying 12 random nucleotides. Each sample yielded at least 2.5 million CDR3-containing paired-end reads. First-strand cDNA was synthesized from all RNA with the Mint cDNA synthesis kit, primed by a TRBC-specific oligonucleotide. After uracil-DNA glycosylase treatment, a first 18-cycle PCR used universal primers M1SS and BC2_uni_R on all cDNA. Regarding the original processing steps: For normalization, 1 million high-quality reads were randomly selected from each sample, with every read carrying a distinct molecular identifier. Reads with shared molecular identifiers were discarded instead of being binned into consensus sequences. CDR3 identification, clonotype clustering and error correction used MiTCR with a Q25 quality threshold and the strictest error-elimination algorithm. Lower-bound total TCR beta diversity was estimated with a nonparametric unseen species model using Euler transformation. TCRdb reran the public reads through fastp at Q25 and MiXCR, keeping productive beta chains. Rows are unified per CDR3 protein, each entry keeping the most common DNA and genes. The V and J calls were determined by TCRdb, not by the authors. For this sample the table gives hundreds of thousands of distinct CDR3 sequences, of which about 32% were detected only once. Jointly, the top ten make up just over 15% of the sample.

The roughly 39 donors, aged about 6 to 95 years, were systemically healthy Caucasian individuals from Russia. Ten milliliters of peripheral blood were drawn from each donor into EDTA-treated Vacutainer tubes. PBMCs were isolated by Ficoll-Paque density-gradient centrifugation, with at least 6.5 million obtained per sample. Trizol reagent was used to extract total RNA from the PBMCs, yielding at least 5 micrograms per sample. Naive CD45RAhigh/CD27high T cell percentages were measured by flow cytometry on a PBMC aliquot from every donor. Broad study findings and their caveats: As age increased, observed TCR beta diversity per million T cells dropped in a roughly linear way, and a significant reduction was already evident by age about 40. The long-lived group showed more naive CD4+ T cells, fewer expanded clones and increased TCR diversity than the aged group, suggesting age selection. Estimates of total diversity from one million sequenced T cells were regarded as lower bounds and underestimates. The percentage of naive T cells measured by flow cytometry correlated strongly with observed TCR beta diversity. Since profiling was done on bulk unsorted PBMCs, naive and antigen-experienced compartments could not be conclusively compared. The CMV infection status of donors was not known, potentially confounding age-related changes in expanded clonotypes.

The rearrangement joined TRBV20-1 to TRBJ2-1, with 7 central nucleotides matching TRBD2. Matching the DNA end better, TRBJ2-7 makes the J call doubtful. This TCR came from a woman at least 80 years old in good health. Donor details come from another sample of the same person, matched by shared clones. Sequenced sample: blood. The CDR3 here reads CSARSGGNYNEQYF. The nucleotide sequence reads TGCAGTGCTAGGTCGGGGGGAAACTACAATGAGCAGTACTTC.